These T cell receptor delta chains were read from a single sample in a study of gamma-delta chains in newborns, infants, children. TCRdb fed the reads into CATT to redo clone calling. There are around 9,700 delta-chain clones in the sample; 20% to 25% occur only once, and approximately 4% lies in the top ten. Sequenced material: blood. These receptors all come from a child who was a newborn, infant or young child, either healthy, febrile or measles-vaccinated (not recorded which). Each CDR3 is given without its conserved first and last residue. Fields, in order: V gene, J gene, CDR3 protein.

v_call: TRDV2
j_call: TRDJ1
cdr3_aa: ACGTPRTGDSYTDKLI

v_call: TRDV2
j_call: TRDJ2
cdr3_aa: ACDSISVLGDALTAQLF

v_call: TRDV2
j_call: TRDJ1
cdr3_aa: ACDTVSLGDTGDKLI

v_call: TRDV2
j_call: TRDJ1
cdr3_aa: ACDGLPTQPGGYRPTDKLI

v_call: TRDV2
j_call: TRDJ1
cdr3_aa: ACDILGETIITDKLI

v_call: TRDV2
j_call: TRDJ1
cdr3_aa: ACDTVSGVLGDTLVTDKLI

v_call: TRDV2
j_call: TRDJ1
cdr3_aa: ACDTMGGAGTDKLI

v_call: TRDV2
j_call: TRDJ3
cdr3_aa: ACDITGGTGSSWDTRKMF

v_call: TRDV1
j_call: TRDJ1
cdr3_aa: ALGKKSCTGTKYTDKLI

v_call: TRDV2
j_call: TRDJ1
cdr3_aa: ACDTVWGIRPVGTEGTDKLI

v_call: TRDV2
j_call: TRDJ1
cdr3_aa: ACDTVVLGDTEGYTDKHI

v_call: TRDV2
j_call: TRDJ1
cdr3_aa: ACDTGQRGDSLGRKKGII

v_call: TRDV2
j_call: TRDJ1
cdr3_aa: ACDTVLMWGDTGYTDKII

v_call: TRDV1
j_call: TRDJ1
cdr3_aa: ALGDGLIYPIAGMYTDKLI

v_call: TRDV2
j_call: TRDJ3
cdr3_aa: ACDEIPSAWGIPRSWDTRQMF

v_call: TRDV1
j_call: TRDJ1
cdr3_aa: ALGEQSDFPTGGYEGGDDKLT

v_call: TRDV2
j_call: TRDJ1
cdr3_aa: ACDTAGFGGSNTDKLI

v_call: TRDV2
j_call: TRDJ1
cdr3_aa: ACDTLGYRGDKLI

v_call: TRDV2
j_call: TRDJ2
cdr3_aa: ACDTLGDKTLTAQLF

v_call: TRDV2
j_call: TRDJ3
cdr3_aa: ACDTVLGELHSSWDTRKMF

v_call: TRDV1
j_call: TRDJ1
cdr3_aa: ALGGSFWGIGSDKLI

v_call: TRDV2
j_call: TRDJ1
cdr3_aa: ACDTGFMGRTDKLI

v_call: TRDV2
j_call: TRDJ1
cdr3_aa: ACDTLGGYTDKLI

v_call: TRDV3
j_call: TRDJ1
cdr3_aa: AFITPCPLLYTDKLI

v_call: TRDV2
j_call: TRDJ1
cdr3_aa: ACDTPWGIRYTDKLI

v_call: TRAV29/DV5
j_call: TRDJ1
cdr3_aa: SVLLCSKENSLPPDWRVGKLI

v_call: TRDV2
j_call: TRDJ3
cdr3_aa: ACDPPGLGDTTNWDTRQMF

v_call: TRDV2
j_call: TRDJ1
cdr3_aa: ACDFVLGDTLYTDKLI